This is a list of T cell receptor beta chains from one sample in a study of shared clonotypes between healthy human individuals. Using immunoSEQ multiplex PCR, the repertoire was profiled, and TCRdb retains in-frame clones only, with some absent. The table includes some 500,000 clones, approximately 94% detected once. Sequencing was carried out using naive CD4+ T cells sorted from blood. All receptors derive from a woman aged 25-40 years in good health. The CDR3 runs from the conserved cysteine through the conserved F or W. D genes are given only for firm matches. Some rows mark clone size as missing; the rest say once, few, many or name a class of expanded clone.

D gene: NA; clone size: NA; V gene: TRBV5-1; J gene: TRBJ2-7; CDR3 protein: CASSLGDFNYEQYF; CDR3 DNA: TGCGCCAGCAGCTTGGGGGACTTCAACTACGAGCAGTACTTC
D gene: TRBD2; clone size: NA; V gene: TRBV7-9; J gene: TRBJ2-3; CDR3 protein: CASNSGRGSGTDTQYF; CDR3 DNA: TGTGCCAGCAATAGCGGGAGAGGTAGTGGCACAGATACGCAGTATTTT
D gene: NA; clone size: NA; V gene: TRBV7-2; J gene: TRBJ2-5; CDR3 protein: CASSQSPGGGPQGSQYF; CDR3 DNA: TGTGCCAGCAGCCAATCACCGGGTGGCGGGCCCCAGGGTTCCCAGTACTTC
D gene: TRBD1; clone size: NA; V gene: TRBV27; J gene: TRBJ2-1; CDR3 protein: CASSAPGQNYNEQFF; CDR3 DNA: TGTGCCAGCAGTGCCCCGGGACAGAACTACAATGAGCAGTTCTTC
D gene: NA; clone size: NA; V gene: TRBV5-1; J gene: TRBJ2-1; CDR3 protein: CASSLVVSARYRSSYNEQFF; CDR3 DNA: TGCGCCAGCAGCTTGGTGGTTAGCGCTAGATATAGGAGCTCCTACAATGAGCAGTTCTTC
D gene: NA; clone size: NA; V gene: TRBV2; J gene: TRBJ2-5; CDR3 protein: CASTGGETQYF; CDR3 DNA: TGTGCCAGCACTGGCGGGGAGACCCAGTACTTC
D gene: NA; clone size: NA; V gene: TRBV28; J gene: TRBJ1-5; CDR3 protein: CASNSHHTRSNQPQHF; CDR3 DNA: TGTGCCAGCAACAGCCACCATACTCGAAGCAATCAGCCCCAGCATTTT
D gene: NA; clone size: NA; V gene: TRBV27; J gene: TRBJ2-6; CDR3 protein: CASTIVGGANVLTF; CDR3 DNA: TGTGCCAGTACTATTGTGGGTGGGGCCAACGTCCTGACTTTC
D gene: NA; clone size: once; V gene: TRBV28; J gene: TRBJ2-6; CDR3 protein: CASSLSSSGANVLTF; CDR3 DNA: TGTGCCAGCAGTTTATCAAGCTCTGGGGCCAACGTCCTGACTTTC
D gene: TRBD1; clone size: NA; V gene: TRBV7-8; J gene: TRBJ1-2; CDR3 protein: CASSSGQGNYGYTF; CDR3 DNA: TGTGCCAGCAGCTCCGGACAGGGGAACTATGGCTACACCTTC
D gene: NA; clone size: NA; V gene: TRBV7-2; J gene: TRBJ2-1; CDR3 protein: CASSLGARPGLRNEQFF; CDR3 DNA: TGTGCCAGCAGCTTAGGCGCGCGCCCGGGACTCCGCAATGAGCAGTTCTTC
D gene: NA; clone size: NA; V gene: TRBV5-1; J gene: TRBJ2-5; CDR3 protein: CASGESGTQYF; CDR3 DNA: TGCGCCAGCGGAGAATCGGGGACCCAGTACTTC
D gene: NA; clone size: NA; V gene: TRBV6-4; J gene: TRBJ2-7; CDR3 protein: CASSLESNYEQYF; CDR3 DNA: TGTGCCAGCAGTCTAGAGAGTAACTACGAGCAGTACTTC
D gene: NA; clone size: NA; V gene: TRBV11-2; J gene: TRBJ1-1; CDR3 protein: CASSLTDTEAFF; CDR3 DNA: TGTGCCAGCAGCTTGACAGACACTGAAGCTTTCTTT
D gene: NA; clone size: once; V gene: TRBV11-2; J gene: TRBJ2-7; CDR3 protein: CASSLRAAGDEQYF; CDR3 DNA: TGTGCCAGCAGCTTAAGGGCGGCAGGGGACGAGCAGTACTTC
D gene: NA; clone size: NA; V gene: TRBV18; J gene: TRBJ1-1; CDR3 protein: CASSPRQGGLPTEAFF; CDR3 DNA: TGTGCCAGCTCACCACGCCAGGGAGGCCTCCCTACTGAAGCTTTCTTT
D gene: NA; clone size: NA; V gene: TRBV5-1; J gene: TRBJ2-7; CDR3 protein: CASSGSPQSSYEQYF; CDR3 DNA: TGCGCCAGCAGCGGAAGCCCACAGAGCTCCTACGAGCAGTACTTC
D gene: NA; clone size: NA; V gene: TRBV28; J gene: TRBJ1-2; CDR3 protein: CASSPHGAGTMGYTF; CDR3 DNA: TGTGCCAGCAGTCCCCACGGGGCGGGAACTATGGGCTACACCTTC
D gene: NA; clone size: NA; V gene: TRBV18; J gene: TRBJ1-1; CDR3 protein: CASSPFSVDTEAFF; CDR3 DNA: TGTGCCAGCTCACCATTCAGTGTAGACACTGAAGCTTTCTTT
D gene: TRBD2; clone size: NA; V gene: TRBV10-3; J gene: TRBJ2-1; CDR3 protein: CAIRGRERDLEQFF; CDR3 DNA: TGTGCCATCAGAGGCAGAGAGCGGGATCTTGAGCAGTTCTTC
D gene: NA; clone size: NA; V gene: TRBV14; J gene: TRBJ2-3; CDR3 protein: CASSPLLIGTDTQYF; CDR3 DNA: TGTGCCAGCAGCCCCCTGCTCATAGGCACAGATACGCAGTATTTT
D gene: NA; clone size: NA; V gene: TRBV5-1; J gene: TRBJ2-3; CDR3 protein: CASSLDIGGDTQYF; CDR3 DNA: TGCGCCAGCAGCTTGGATATTGGAGGAGATACGCAGTATTTT
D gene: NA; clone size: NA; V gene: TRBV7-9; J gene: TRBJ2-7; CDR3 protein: CASSQRGTAGYEQYF; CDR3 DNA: TGTGCCAGCAGCCAACGGGGGACGGCCGGATACGAGCAGTACTTC
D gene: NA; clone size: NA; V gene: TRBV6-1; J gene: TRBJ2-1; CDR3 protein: CASSEIGVDNEQFF; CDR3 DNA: TGTGCCAGCAGTGAAATAGGGGTCGACAATGAGCAGTTCTTC
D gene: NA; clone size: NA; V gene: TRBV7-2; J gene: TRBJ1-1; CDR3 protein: CASSSYSLWDTEAFF; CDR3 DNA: TGTGCCAGCAGCTCGTACAGCCTATGGGACACTGAAGCTTTCTTT
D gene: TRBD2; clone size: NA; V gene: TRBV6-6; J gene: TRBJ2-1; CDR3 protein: CASSLGLASYEQFF; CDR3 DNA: TGTGCCAGCAGTCTCGGACTAGCTTCGTATGAGCAGTTCTTC
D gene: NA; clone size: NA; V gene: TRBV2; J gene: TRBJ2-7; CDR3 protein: CASRGLDEQYF; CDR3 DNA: TGTGCCAGCAGGGGGCTGGACGAGCAGTACTTC
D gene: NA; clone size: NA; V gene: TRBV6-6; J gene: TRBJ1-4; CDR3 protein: CASSYSTGNEKLFF; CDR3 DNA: TGTGCCAGCAGTTACTCGACAGGAAATGAAAAACTGTTTTTT
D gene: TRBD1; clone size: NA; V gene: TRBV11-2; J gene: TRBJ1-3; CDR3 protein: CASSLASSTGTFAIYF; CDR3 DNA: TGTGCCAGCAGCTTAGCTAGCTCGACAGGGACCTTCGCCATATATTTT
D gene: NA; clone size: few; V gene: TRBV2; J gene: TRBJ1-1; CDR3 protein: CASAWAEAFF; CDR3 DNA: TGTGCCAGCGCCTGGGCTGAAGCTTTCTTT
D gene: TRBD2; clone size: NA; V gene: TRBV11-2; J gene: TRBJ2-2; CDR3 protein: CASSFRGGGANTGELFF; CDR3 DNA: TGTGCCAGCAGCTTTCGCGGGGGGGGCGCGAACACCGGGGAGCTGTTTTTT
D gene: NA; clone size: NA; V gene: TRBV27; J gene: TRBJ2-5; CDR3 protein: CASSPGSETQYF; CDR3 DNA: TGTGCCAGCAGCCCCGGGTCTGAGACCCAGTACTTC
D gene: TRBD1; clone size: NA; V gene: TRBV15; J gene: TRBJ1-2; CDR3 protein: CATSRERGRQGDGYTF; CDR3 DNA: TGTGCCACCAGCAGAGAAAGAGGTAGACAGGGAGATGGCTACACCTTC
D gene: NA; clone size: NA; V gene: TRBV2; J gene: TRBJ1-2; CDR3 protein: CASSEAGMGYTF; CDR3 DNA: TGTGCCAGCAGTGAAGCCGGGATGGGCTACACCTTC
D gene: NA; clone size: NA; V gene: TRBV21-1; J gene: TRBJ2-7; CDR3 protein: CASDPGTINEQYF; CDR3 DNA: TGTGCCAGCGACCCCGGGACAATTAACGAGCAGTACTTC
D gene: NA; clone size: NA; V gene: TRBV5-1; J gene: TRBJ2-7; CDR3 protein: CASSLAFGFSYEQYF; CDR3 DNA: TGCGCCAGCAGCTTGGCCTTTGGGTTTTCCTACGAGCAGTACTTC
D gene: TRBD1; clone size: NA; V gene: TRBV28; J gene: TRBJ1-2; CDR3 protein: CASSLGQGAYGYTF; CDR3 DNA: TGTGCCAGCAGTTTGGGACAGGGCGCCTATGGCTACACCTTC
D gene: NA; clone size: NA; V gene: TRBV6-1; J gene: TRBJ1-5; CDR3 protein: CASSEGAVPIMSQHF; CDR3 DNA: TGTGCCAGCAGTGAGGGGGCAGTCCCAATCATGTCCCAGCATTTT
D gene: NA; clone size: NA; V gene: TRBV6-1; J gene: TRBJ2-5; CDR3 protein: CASGLGGLETQYF; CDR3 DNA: TGTGCCAGCGGTCTGGGGGGACTGGAGACCCAGTACTTC
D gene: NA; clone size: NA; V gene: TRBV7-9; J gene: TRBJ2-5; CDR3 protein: CASSFRGVAGRETQYF; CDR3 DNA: TGTGCCAGCAGCTTCCGAGGCGTGGCGGGACGGGAGACCCAGTACTTC
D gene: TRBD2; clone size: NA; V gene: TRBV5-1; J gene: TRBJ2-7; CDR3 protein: CASSLEREALEQYF; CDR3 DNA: TGCGCCAGCAGCTTGGAGCGGGAGGCCTTGGAGCAGTACTTC
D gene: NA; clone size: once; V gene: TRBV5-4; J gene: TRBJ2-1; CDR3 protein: CASSLASGTVEQFF; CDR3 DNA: TGTGCCAGCAGCTTGGCCAGTGGGACCGTTGAGCAGTTCTTC
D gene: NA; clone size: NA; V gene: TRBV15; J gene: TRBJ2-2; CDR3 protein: CATSRGRGENTGELFF; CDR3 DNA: TGTGCCACCAGCAGAGGAAGGGGGGAGAACACCGGGGAGCTGTTTTTT
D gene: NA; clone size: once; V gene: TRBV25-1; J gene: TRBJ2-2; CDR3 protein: CASRDLPNTGELFF; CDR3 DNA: TGTGCCTCCAGGGATCTGCCGAACACCGGGGAGCTGTTTTTT
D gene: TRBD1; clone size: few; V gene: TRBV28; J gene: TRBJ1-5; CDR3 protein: CASSSGQGFDQPQHF; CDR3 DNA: TGTGCCAGCAGCTCGGGACAGGGCTTTGATCAGCCCCAGCATTTT
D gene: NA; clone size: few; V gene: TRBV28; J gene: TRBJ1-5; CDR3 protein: CASSWLANQPQHF; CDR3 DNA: TGTGCCAGCAGCTGGCTGGCTAATCAGCCCCAGCATTTT
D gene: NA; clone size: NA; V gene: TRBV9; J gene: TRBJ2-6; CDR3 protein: CASSVEGHPFSGANVLTF; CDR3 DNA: TGTGCCAGCAGCGTAGAAGGACACCCGTTCTCTGGGGCCAACGTCCTGACTTTC
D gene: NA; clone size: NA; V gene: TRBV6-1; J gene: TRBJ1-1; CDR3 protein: CASSEADEAFF; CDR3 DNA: TGTGCCAGCAGTGAAGCGGATGAAGCTTTCTTT
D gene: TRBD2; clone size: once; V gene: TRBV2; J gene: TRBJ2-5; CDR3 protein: CASKAPSGRGNQETQYF; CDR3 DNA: TGTGCCAGCAAGGCCCCTAGCGGGAGGGGGAACCAAGAGACCCAGTACTTC
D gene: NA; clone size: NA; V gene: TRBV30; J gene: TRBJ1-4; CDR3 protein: CALGTGGYEKLFF; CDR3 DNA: TGTGCCTTAGGGACGGGGGGTTATGAAAAACTGTTTTTT